Listed here is a single TCR beta chain. This clonotype came up many times. Its recognized antigen is unknown. There are no base qualities to consult, and no much larger clone falls within one base. CDR1 is given as SGHTA and CDR2 as FQGNSA, both from the germline V gene. The CDR3, from cysteine to phenylalanine, totals 16 residues. Of the read, only the CDR3 DNA is kept; its 48 bases are in frame from base 1. Compared with germline, V lacks 1 base and J lacks 4 bases; bases without a gene match: 6. Reading the label with the study, this specimen's treatment or condition is: allogeneic hematopoietic cell transplantation with graft depleted of TCRalphabeta T cells and CD19 B cells. The children who served as transplant recipients had been given grafts of TCRalphabeta/CD19-depleted allogeneic hematopoietic cells. The sample originates from a study of T-cell reconstitution after alpha-beta-depleted transplantation in children (dated by TCRdb to about 2016). Study-wide context: Using TCR repertoire profiling, the study quantitatively followed how T-cell immune reconstitution unfolded in children after TCRalphabeta/CD19-depleted allogeneic hematopoietic cell transplantation.

Results and caveats for the whole study, not just this receptor: The frequencies of hyperexpanded clones fell over the following months, and after one year, T-cell counts and TCRbeta diversity were mostly attributed to newly produced T cells. In some patients, high TCRbeta diversity at day 60 was attributed to recipient T cells and intrathymic progenitors that had survived conditioning. The apparently early alphabetaT-cell count recovery about two months after transplant was reportedly dependent on only several hundred rapidly expanded clones derived from non-depleted graft cells.

Library prep was done by PCR. The sample was run on an Illumina HiSeq 2500. TCR library preparation used molecular barcoding, with unique molecular identifiers applied to normalize quantification of the TCRbeta repertoire. The raw public data were reprocessed by TCRdb itself: fastp quality trimming at Q25, MiXCR clonotype calling, in-frame beta chains only. A single entry per CDR3 protein holds the most common genes and DNA from its merged rows. For this sample the table gives under 70,000 distinct CDR3 sequences, of which approximately 10% were detected only once. Less than 15% of the sample goes to the ten largest clones.

This TCR was sampled from a boy between 10 and 17 years old with acute myeloid leukemia, due to receive a stem cell transplant. The sequencing here drew on PBMCs, taken before TCRalphabeta/CD19-depleted stem cell transplant. The chain employs TRBV7-2 and TRBJ2-2, and 7 junctional nucleotides match TRBD2. The CDR3 has the sequence CASSLGPGRGTGELFF. The nucleotides are TGTGCCAGCAGCTTAGGTCCGGGGAGGGGCACCGGGGAGCTGTTTTTT.